The 8 T cell receptor beta chains given below trace back to one sample, sequenced in a study of brain T cells in children with intractable seizures. The method was immunoSEQ multiplex PCR; TCRdb's version includes in-frame clones alone and lacks a portion of them. The table shows tens of thousands of clones, with about 92% occurring only once. The sequences come from peripheral blood, collected at surgery. These TCRs come from a boy younger than two with tuberous sclerosis and intractable seizures.

This sequence joins TRBV24-1 and TRBJ1-5; no clear D. This CDR3 comprises 14 residues. Trimming took 10 bases from V and 5 from J, leaving 17 bases between them. Per germline, CDR1 KGHDR and CDR2 SFDVKD. The CDR3 loop is CATADMFSDQPQHF. In DNA, the CDR3 is TGTGCCACGGCCGACATGTTTTCCGATCAGCCCCAGCATTTT.

The gene calls are TRBV19 and TRBJ1-2, with a possible D match to TRBD1 (6 bases). The CDR3 length is 13 residues. Germline-derived CDR1 and CDR2 are LNHDA and SQIVND (reference sequence). The V and J ends lost 7 bases and 4 bases respectively, with 13 bases between them. The CDR3 loop reads CASNWGAGYGYTF. The CDR3 DNA is TGTGCCAGTAATTGGGGGGCAGGCTATGGCTACACCTTC.

This chain uses TRBV27 with TRBJ1-6; 8 nucleotides align to TRBD1. This CDR3 comprises 14 residues. Germline V gives CDR1 MNHEY, CDR2 SMNVEV (reference sequence). With 6 bases clipped from V and 7 bases from J, the junction kept 5 bases outside the gene matches. The CDR3 nucleotides read TGTGCCAGCAGCAGAGACAGGGGAAATTCACCCCTCCACTTT. This sequence encodes CASSRDRGNSPLHF.

This rearrangement joins TRBV3-1 (or the pseudogene TRBV3-2) to TRBJ2-3; 9 nucleotides match TRBD2. Germline CDR1 LGHDT, CDR2 YNNKEL (reference sequence). CDR3 length: 17 amino acids. V was clipped by 0 bases and J by 5 bases; unmatched bases: 9. The CDR3 spells CASSQDTRGGIQDTQYF. Here the CDR3 DNA reads TGTGCCAGCAGCCAAGATACGCGGGGGGGCATTCAAGATACGCAGTATTTT.

This clone came up once. The chain combines TRBV7-8 with TRBJ2-1; 7 bases are a match to TRBD2. Trimming cost V 5 bases and J 8 bases; bases outside gene matches: 12. This CDR3 region has 15 residues. The germline gives CDR1 SGHVS, CDR2 FQNEAQ. The CDR3 sequence: CASSPWGEGRDEQFF. The CDR3, as DNA: TGTGCCAGCAGCCCTTGGGGGGAGGGCCGGGATGAGCAGTTCTTC.

The gene calls are TRBV6-1 and TRBJ2-3; D unresolved. Trimming shortened V by 1 base and J by 4 bases, and 12 bases separated the two germline ends. The CDR3 sequence is 15 residues long. Germline V gives CDR1 MNHNS, CDR2 SASEGT. The CDR3 spells CASSEVYLRADTQYF. The CDR3 DNA is TGTGCCAGCAGTGAAGTCTACTTGCGAGCAGATACGCAGTATTTT.

The J gene is TRBJ1-2, the V gene TRBV10-3; maybe TRBD1 (5 bases). Trimming removed 0 bases from V and 2 bases from J, with 10 bases in between. CDR3 length: 15 amino acids. The V gene's germline CDR1 is ENHRY and CDR2 SYGVKD. The CDR3 DNA sequence: TGTGCCATCAGTGAGTCGGTGGGACGCAACTATGGCTACACCTTC. It yields the protein CAISESVGRNYGYTF.

CDR3 amino acids: CASSPLTGRDTQYF. In DNA form, the CDR3 reads TGTGCCAGCAGCCCGCTGACCGGGAGGGATACGCAGTATTTT. V is TRBV9 and J is TRBJ2-3; 7 positions match TRBD2. Germline V gives CDR1 SGDLS, CDR2 YYNGEE. CDR3 length: 14 amino acids. V trimming: 4 bases; J trimming: 6 bases; junction bases outside the gene matches: 8.